The 9 T cell receptor beta chains reported below all come from one sample, sequenced in a study of cytomegalovirus exposure and HLA in healthy donors. The primer mix had 60 Vbeta and 13 Jbeta primers. Method: immunoSEQ multiplex PCR; TCRdb's copy keeps in-frame clones and lacks some. Of around 210,000 clones listed, roughly 77% are singletons. Sequencing was performed on PBMCs. The receptor source for this set is a male donor in good health and CMV-seropositive.

The rearrangement joins TRBV9 to TRBJ2-1; the D is unclear. This CDR3 has 14 residues. Trimming stripped 2 bases from V and 1 base from J, with 7 bases between. CDR1 is SGDLS, CDR2 YYNGEE, per germline. CDR3 DNA: TGTGCCAGCAGCGTCGACGGGTCCTACAATGAGCAGTTCTTC. Translating it yields CASSVDGSYNEQFF. The variable domain in full, completed from reference TRBV9 and TRBJ2-1, reads DSGVTQTPKHLITATGQRVTLRCSPRSGDLSVYWYQQSLDQGLQFLIQYYNGEERAKGNILERFSAQQFPDLHSELNLSSLELGDSALYFCASSVDGSYNEQFFGPGTRLTVL.

This clone is a singleton in its sample. The J gene is TRBJ2-3, the V gene TRBV5-4, with 9 bases matching TRBD2. The CDR3 has 16 amino acids. Germline V gives CDR1 SGHNT, CDR2 YYREEE (reference sequence). Unmatched junction bases numbered 5, after V lost 1 base and J lost 2 bases. The CDR3 loop is CASSLKLAGFTDTQYF. DNA of the CDR3: TGTGCCAGCAGCTTGAAACTAGCGGGCTTCACAGATACGCAGTATTTT.

The J gene is TRBJ1-5, the V gene TRBV7-2; D unresolved. Deletions cut 5 bases from V and 8 bases from J, with 13 bases between. Per germline, CDR1 SGHTA and CDR2 FQGNSA. The CDR3 consists of 13 residues. The CDR3 protein is CASSPMASEPQHF. CDR3 nucleotides: TGTGCCAGCAGCCCAATGGCAAGCGAGCCCCAGCATTTT.

J is TRBJ1-2 and V is TRBV5-5; 7 positions agree with TRBD1. The germline gives CDR1 SGHKS, CDR2 YYEKEE (reference sequence). Trimming at V came to 4 bases and at J to 7 bases, leaving 7 bases not matched to a gene. The CDR3 sequence is 13 residues long. CDR3 region: CASSPTGVTGYTF. In DNA form, the CDR3 reads TGTGCCAGCAGCCCTACAGGGGTGACTGGCTACACCTTC. Filled out from reference TRBV5-5 and TRBJ1-2, the complete variable domain reads DAGVTQSPTHLIKTRGQQVTLRCSPISGHKSVSWYQQVLGQGPQFIFQYYEKEERGRGNFPDRFSARQFPNYSSELNVNALLLGDSALYLCASSPTGVTGYTFGSGTRLTVV.

The chain uses TRBV28 and TRBJ1-5; 7 bases are a match to TRBD1. V lost 8 bases, J lost 6 bases, and 10 bases stayed unmatched. Germline values: CDR1 MDHEN, CDR2 SYDVKM. The CDR3 contains 14 residues. This CDR3 is CASLTGQRGQPQHF. DNA for the CDR3: TGTGCCAGCCTGACAGGGCAAAGGGGTCAGCCCCAGCATTTT. The complete variable domain, with remaining parts taken from reference TRBV28 and TRBJ1-5, reads DVKVTQSSRYLVKRTGEKVFLECVQDMDHENMFWYRQDPGLGLRLIYFSYDVKMKEKGDIPEGYSVSREKKERFSLILESASTNQTSMYLCASLTGQRGQPQHFGDGTRLSIL.

The J gene is TRBJ1-5, the V gene TRBV7-8; 8 bases are a match to TRBD1. From germline, CDR1 is SGHVS and CDR2 FQNEAQ. J gave up 6 bases and V 5 bases, and 9 bases lay outside the gene matches. The CDR3 spans 15 residues. The CDR3 here is CASSPSGQGGQPQHF. The CDR3 DNA is TGTGCCAGCAGCCCTTCCGGACAGGGCGGTCAGCCCCAGCATTTT.

The J gene is TRBJ2-5, the V gene TRBV11-2; a possible D gene is TRBD1 (8 bases). The CDR3 is 15 residues long. CDR1 is SGHAT, CDR2 FQNNGV, per germline. Between the trimmed V and J ends, which lost 8 bases and 7 bases, there was a span of 23 bases. CDR3 residues: CASGEGTGQGLTQYF. The CDR3 DNA reads TGTGCCAGCGGGGAGGGGACAGGCCAAGGGTTGACCCAGTACTTC.

The chain employs TRBV18 and TRBJ2-5, with D possibly matching TRBD1 (7 bases). Germline-derived CDR1 and CDR2 are KGHSH and LQKENI. The V end was cut by 3 bases, the J end by 2 bases, with 25 bases between. The CDR3 spans 19 residues. The CDR3 DNA is TGTGCCAGCTCACCTCTAGGTCGGGGTCGGGGGACAGCTCAAGAGACCCAGTACTTC. It is translated as CASSPLGRGRGTAQETQYF.

The J gene is TRBJ1-2, the V gene TRBV19, with D hard to call. V lost 0 bases and J 4 bases, leaving 9 bases between the germline ends. The V gene's germline CDR1 is LNHDA and CDR2 SQIVND (reference sequence). The CDR3 is made up of 14 amino acids. The CDR3 loop reads CASSIEAGGYGYTF. The DNA for the CDR3 is TGTGCCAGTAGTATAGAAGCCGGAGGCTATGGCTACACCTTC.